This T cell receptor (beta chain) derives from a study of blood T cell repertoires in COVID-19. TCRdb keeps only in-frame clones here, not all; method: immunoSEQ multiplex PCR. The sample has about 240,000 clones, about 85% seen once; the top ten hold roughly 10%. The V gene's germline CDR1 is MGHRA and CDR2 YSYEKL. The V end was cut by 3 bases, the J end by 8 bases, with 13 bases between. The CDR3 consists of 14 residues. The source of this sequence is a woman aged 50 to 60 with COVID-19, enrolled during active disease. Sequenced: peripheral blood. The genes are TRBV4-1 and TRBJ1-4, with D maybe TRBD1 (5 bases). This CDR3 reads CASSHMGTGEKLFF. The CDR3 nucleotides are TGCGCCAGCAGCCACATGGGGACTGGCGAAAAACTGTTTTTT.